The rows below give T cell receptor beta chains drawn from one sample of a study of shared clonotypes between healthy human individuals. TCRdb keeps only in-frame clones here, not all; method: immunoSEQ multiplex PCR. The sample holds 2 million to 3 million clones; 90% to 95% are singletons and the top ten take over 0.12%. The sequencing sample was made of naive CD4+ T cells sorted from blood. These TCRs come from a man aged 18 to 30 in good health. Each CDR3 is given with its conserved first and last residue. Each record gives: D gene, clone size, V gene, J gene, CDR3 protein, CDR3 DNA. A D gene is named only where the DNA matches it firmly. Clone size appears in some rows only: once, few, many, or a class for an expanded clone.

d_call: -; clone_size: -; v_call: TRBV5-5; j_call: TRBJ1-4; cdr3_aa: CASSLEASTTTNEKLFF; cdr3_nt: TGTGCCAGCAGCTTGGAAGCCTCAACCACAACTAATGAAAAACTGTTTTTT
d_call: -; clone_size: -; v_call: TRBV11-2; j_call: TRBJ2-7; cdr3_aa: CASSLGVYYEQYF; cdr3_nt: TGTGCCAGCAGCTTAGGAGTATACTACGAGCAGTACTTC
d_call: TRBD2; clone_size: -; v_call: TRBV6-5; j_call: TRBJ2-1; cdr3_aa: CASTRPGLDTDEQFF; cdr3_nt: TGTGCCAGCACCCGCCCGGGACTAGATACCGATGAGCAGTTCTTC
d_call: -; clone_size: -; v_call: TRBV6-1; j_call: TRBJ2-2; cdr3_aa: CASSEALVGLDTGELFF; cdr3_nt: TGTGCCAGCAGTGAAGCGCTTGTAGGGTTAGACACCGGGGAGCTGTTTTTT
d_call: TRBD2; clone_size: -; v_call: TRBV7-3; j_call: TRBJ2-1; cdr3_aa: CASSFSGGAQNEQFF; cdr3_nt: TGTGCCAGCAGCTTCAGCGGGGGGGCTCAGAATGAGCAGTTCTTC
d_call: -; clone_size: -; v_call: TRBV2; j_call: TRBJ1-6; cdr3_aa: CASSLQGLSSPLHF; cdr3_nt: TGTGCCAGCAGCCTACAGGGTTTATCTTCACCCCTCCACTTT
d_call: -; clone_size: -; v_call: TRBV11-2; j_call: TRBJ1-2; cdr3_aa: CASSLTDGNYGCTF; cdr3_nt: TGTGCCAGCAGCTTAACGGACGGGAACTATGGCTGCACCTTC
d_call: TRBD1; clone_size: once; v_call: TRBV6-5; j_call: TRBJ1-1; cdr3_aa: CASTPRQGTEAFF; cdr3_nt: TGTGCCAGCACCCCCAGACAGGGCACTGAAGCTTTCTTT
d_call: -; clone_size: -; v_call: TRBV4-1; j_call: TRBJ1-2; cdr3_aa: CASSQDLAGGNYGYTF; cdr3_nt: TGCGCCAGCAGCCAAGATCTGGCCGGAGGAAACTATGGCTACACCTTC
d_call: TRBD2; clone_size: -; v_call: TRBV10-3; j_call: TRBJ2-7; cdr3_aa: CATGAGGPQTYEQYF; cdr3_nt: TGTGCCACTGGGGCGGGAGGGCCGCAAACGTACGAGCAGTACTTC
d_call: -; clone_size: -; v_call: TRBV5-1; j_call: TRBJ1-6; cdr3_aa: CASSPAQGYNSPLHF; cdr3_nt: TGCGCCAGCAGCCCGGCCCAGGGGTATAATTCACCCCTCCACTTT
d_call: -; clone_size: -; v_call: TRBV7-2; j_call: TRBJ2-5; cdr3_aa: CASSSDFRWRETQYF; cdr3_nt: TGTGCCAGCAGCTCCGACTTTCGGTGGCGAGAGACCCAGTACTTC
d_call: -; clone_size: once; v_call: TRBV4-3; j_call: TRBJ1-1; cdr3_aa: CASSQAHDRIVNTEAFF; cdr3_nt: TGCGCCAGCAGCCAAGCGCACGATAGGATAGTGAACACTGAAGCTTTCTTT
d_call: -; clone_size: once; v_call: TRBV6-6; j_call: TRBJ2-7; cdr3_aa: CASSYKMTGSSYEQYF; cdr3_nt: TGTGCCAGCAGTTACAAGATGACAGGAAGCTCCTACGAGCAGTACTTC
d_call: -; clone_size: -; v_call: TRBV19; j_call: TRBJ1-5; cdr3_aa: CASSIWDLRGNQPQHF; cdr3_nt: TGTGCCAGTAGTATTTGGGACCTAAGGGGCAATCAGCCCCAGCATTTT
d_call: -; clone_size: -; v_call: TRBV11-3; j_call: TRBJ1-3; cdr3_aa: CASSPGGVSGNTIYF; cdr3_nt: TGTGCCAGCAGCCCCGGGGGGGTCTCTGGAAACACCATATATTTT
d_call: -; clone_size: -; v_call: TRBV6-5; j_call: TRBJ2-3; cdr3_aa: CASSTRSGGSDTQYF; cdr3_nt: TGTGCCAGCAGCACCCGTAGCGGCGGGTCAGATACGCAGTATTTT
d_call: -; clone_size: -; v_call: TRBV5-4; j_call: TRBJ2-2; cdr3_aa: CASSAGGHTGELFF; cdr3_nt: TGTGCCAGCAGCGCCGGGGGCCACACCGGGGAGCTGTTTTTT